This TCR beta chain was sequenced during a study of human T cells and chemical hapten exposure (dated by TCRdb to about 2021). Regarding the complete study: For sensitization, 2% DPC in acetone was applied to an approximately 2 cm by approximately 2 cm area of upper inner arm skin. Weekly therapeutic DPC doses were additionally applied to the scalp of patients throughout the roughly 25-week study period. Patch testing on the upper back used Finn chambers containing 0.01% DPC, with scoring done after 6 days according to International Contact Dermatitis Research Group standards. Most of the patients in the cohort were female, and the cohort covered alopecia areata with under or over 50% scalp involvement, alopecia totalis and alopecia universalis. Libraries were combined into a pool for sequencing, and differences in TCR yield between samples came mainly from small differences in library volumes within the pool. Peripheral blood TCR repertoire changes were tracked in vivo in alopecia patients during primary and secondary sensitization to the hapten diphenylcyclopropenone (DPC). Blood samples were taken from patients before sensitization (week 0) and then at 2, 6 and about 24 weeks after DPC sensitization. Blood for TCR sequencing was provided by twenty-nine alopecia patients at one to four time points (pre-sensitization, 2, 6 and 24 weeks). Results and caveats for the whole study, not just this receptor: Expanded TCRs formed significantly more large CDR3 similarity clusters than pre-sensitization or healthy control sets, consistent with antigen-driven responses. Alopecia, a presumed autoimmune disease, was present in all patients, so the immune response of the patients might differ from that of healthy individuals. DPC sensitization did not change the number of TCRs with a frequency above 1 in 1000, and there was no evidence of changes in global repertoire structure. After repeated subsampling, changes were observed in the strength of the expansion versus patch-test correlation and in the threshold at which the correlation became significant. Patch test score correlated positively with the number of PT1 expanded TCRs, reaching significance at thresholds 8, 16 and 32 but not at 4.

The library was made by RACE. Sequenced using a NextSeq 500. During library preparation, unique molecular identifiers were attached to individual cDNA molecules so that TCRs could be counted in a quantitative, reproducible way. From each blood RNA sample, both TCR alpha and TCR beta chains were sequenced. In the authors' own workflow: Samples had a median of approximately 93,000 TCRs, with a range from about 23,224 to 750,000. The Decombinator software suite was used to annotate V, J and CDR3 in the TCR reads. To make PS versus PT1 abundance plots, every sample was subsampled to the same number of TCRs (28,000). TCRs were defined as expanded if absent before sensitization and observed at least eight times at the 2-week time point. TCRdb trimmed public reads at Q25 via fastp, called clones via MiXCR and kept in-frame beta chains. Rows are unified per CDR3 protein, each entry keeping the most common DNA and genes. TCRdb, not the authors, supplied the V and J calls. In this sample the table shows 65,000 to 85,000 distinct CDR3 sequences, 12% of which occur a single time. In total, the top ten clones hold 3.5% of the sample.

Taken with the paper, the label for time point translates to: patch test 1, 2 weeks after DPC sensitization. The sample's treatment or condition label, decoded: therapeutic diphenylcyclopropenone sensitization with weekly scalp DPC. At every patch-test visit, the blood draw took place before the patch test was put on. Patients were eligible if aged 18 to 70, diagnosed with alopecia and judged suitable for DPC therapy, and pregnant patients were excluded. Total RNA was extracted from unfractionated whole blood collected in Tempus Blood RNA tubes. The germline V gene (reference sequence) specifies DFQATT as CDR1 and SNEGSKA as CDR2. At the junction V is shortened by 3 bases and J by 2 bases, with 10 bases in between. The CDR3 measures 14 amino acids from cysteine to phenylalanine. Only the CDR3 portion is preserved as DNA: 42 bases, with reading frame beginning at the first base. Note on this clonotype: Its antigen is unknown. No qualities accompany the bases; no much larger clone lies one base away.

This sequence originates from an older woman with alopecia areata. Some clones in this sample may be carry-over from other donors' samples. The chain links TRBV20-1 with TRBJ1-4, with the D gene call left open. The sequenced sample was whole blood, obtained in connection with sensitization to the hapten diphenylcyclopropenone (DPC). The CDR3 region: CSARVSTTNEKLFF. DNA sequence: TGCAGTGCTAGGGTCTCGACCACTAATGAAAAACTGTTTTTT.